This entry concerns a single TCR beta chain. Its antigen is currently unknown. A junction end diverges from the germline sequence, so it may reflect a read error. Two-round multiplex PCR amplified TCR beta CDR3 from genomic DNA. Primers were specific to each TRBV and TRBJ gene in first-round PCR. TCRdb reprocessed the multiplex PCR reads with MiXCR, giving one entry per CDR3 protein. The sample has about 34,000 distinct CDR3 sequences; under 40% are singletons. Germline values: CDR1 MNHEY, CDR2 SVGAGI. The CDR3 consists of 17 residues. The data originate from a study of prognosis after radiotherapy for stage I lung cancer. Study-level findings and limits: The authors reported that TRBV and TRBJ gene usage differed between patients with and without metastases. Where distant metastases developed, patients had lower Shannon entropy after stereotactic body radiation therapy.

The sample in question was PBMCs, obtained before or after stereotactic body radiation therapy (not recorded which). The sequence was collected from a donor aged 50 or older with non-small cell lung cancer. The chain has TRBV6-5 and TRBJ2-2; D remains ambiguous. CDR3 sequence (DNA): TGCGCCAGCAGTTACTCTCGTAGTGCCACGAACACCTGGGAGCTGTTTTTT. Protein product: CASSYSRSATNTWELFF.